These 26 T cell receptor beta chains originate from one sample sequenced in a study of vaccination and CD4 T cells after COVID-19. Documented treatment: approximately 11-day PBMC culture with coronavirus spike peptide pools or control peptides (ViraFEST assay). For these TCRs, the target antigens are not known. The Oncomine TCR Beta short-read assay was applied to DNA of cultured CD4+ T cells. TCRdb redid the calling of the PCR reads with MiXCR, one entry per CDR3 protein. The sample shows 9,500 to 15,000 distinct CDR3 sequences, 50% of them seen only once. What was sequenced was CD4+ T cells from blood, cultured in vitro. These receptors all come from a human donor who had recovered from COVID-19.

The V and J genes are TRBV2 and TRBJ2-7, with a weak D call TRBD2 (5 bases). V gave up 6 bases and J gave up 9 bases, with 18 bases separating them. Germline CDR1 SNHLY, CDR2 FYNNEI. The CDR3 runs to 13 residues. This CDR3 is CASRATGRAVQYF. CDR3 DNA: TGTGCCAGCAGAGCCACGGGAAGGGCGGTGCAGTACTTC.

This chain connects TRBV30 to TRBJ1-1; D call uncertain. With 0 bases removed from V and 0 bases from J, the gap between germline ends came to 17 bases. This CDR3 is 17 amino acids long. Germline V CDR1 and CDR2: GTSNPN, SVGIG (reference sequence). The CDR3 DNA is TGTGCCTGGAGTGTACTTTTCGGCCATGGGGTGAACACTGAAGCTTTCTTT. Amino acids: CAWSVLFGHGVNTEAFF.

This clonotype came up a few times. The chain uses TRBV7-2 and TRBJ1-2; the D is unclear. V lost 5 bases and J lost 5, with 12 bases in between. Germline CDR1 SGHTA, CDR2 FQGNSA. This CDR3 is built from 13 residues. The CDR3 protein is CASSAGRRYGYTF. DNA of the CDR3: TGTGCCAGCAGCGCGGGTCGGAGGTATGGCTACACCTTC.

The chain is built from TRBV4-2 and TRBJ2-3, with a weak D call TRBD2 (6 bases). Germline CDR1 LGHNA, CDR2 YNFKEQ. Trimming removed 6 bases at V and 5 bases at J, with 18 bases between. The CDR3 loop spans 15 amino acids. The CDR3 protein is CASSPWLGGIDTQYF. Written as DNA, the CDR3 is TGTGCCAGCAGTCCCTGGCTGGGAGGCATAGATACGCAGTATTTT.

The V call is TRBV28, the J call TRBJ2-4, with TRBD2 matching over 12 bases. The CDR3 has 14 residues. The J segment lost 6 bases and the V segment lost 6 bases, leaving 3 bases of the junction unmatched. Germline V gene sequence: CDR1 MDHEN, CDR2 SYDVKM. CDR3 loop: CASRETSGRNIQYF. The CDR3 region has the DNA TGTGCCAGCAGAGAGACTAGCGGGAGAAACATTCAGTACTTC.

In this sample, this clonotype turned up a few times. This sequence joins TRBV2 and TRBJ2-1, with 9 bases that match TRBD1. CDR3 length: 16 amino acids. Germline CDR1 is SNHLY and CDR2 is FYNNEI. Trimming took 6 bases from V and 4 from J; bases not matched to a gene: 10. For the CDR3, the DNA is TGTGCCAGCAGCCGATCCGGGACAGGGAAATACAATGAGCAGTTCTTC. Amino acids: CASSRSGTGKYNEQFF.

V and J are TRBV7-6 and TRBJ2-2; no reliable D call. The CDR3 loop spans 16 amino acids. V lost 2 bases and J lost 1, with 11 bases in between. CDR1 and CDR2 from the germline V gene are SGHVS and FNYEAQ. The CDR3 reads CASSLWSSKNTGELFF. CDR3 bases: TGTGCCAGCAGCTTATGGTCCAGCAAGAACACCGGGGAGCTGTTTTTT.

This clonotype was picked up a small number of times. The chain has TRBV7-2 and TRBJ2-7; 11 bases line up with TRBD2. Germline assignment: CDR1 SGHTA and CDR2 FQGNSA. Trimming removed 6 bases from V and 4 bases from J; junction bases left unmatched: 5. The CDR3 consists of 14 residues. The DNA for the CDR3 is TGTGCCAGCAGGAGGACTAGCGGGCTTTACGAGCAGTACTTC. Translated: CASRRTSGLYEQYF.

This clonotype has just a few counts. The chain couples TRBV7-8 to TRBJ1-2; a possible D gene is TRBD1 (5 bases). The CDR3 loop spans 15 amino acids. CDR1 and CDR2 from the germline V gene are SGHVS and FQNEAQ. V lost 1 base and J lost 8, with 17 bases in between. The CDR3 is CASSLGGMAGSGYTF. In nucleotides, the CDR3 is TGTGCCAGCAGCTTAGGGGGCATGGCGGGCTCCGGCTACACCTTC.

This clonotype is a singleton in its sample. The chain has TRBV20-1 and TRBJ2-6; D uncertain. Germline V gene data show CDR1 as DFQATT and CDR2 as SNEGSKA (reference sequence). This CDR3 has 15 amino acids. Trimming removed 5 bases from V and 0 bases from J, with 11 bases in between. As DNA, the CDR3 is TGCAGTGCTGGAAGTCAGAGCTCTGGGGCCAACGTCCTGACTTTC. Its translation is CSAGSQSSGANVLTF.

This clonotype was counted a few times. The rearrangement links TRBV28 to TRBJ1-2; 7 nucleotides match TRBD1. Looked up from germline, CDR1 is MDHEN and CDR2 is SYDVKM. Trimming took 4 bases from V and 5 from J; bases not matched to a gene: 7. CDR3 length: 14 residues. DNA for the CDR3: TGTGCCAGCAGTTCACAGGGGTTTCGGTATGGCTACACCTTC. Its translation is CASSSQGFRYGYTF.

V usage is TRBV12-3 or TRBV12-4 and J usage is TRBJ2-3; the match to TRBD2 covers 8 bases. J was trimmed by 3 bases and V by 0 bases; bases with no gene match: 2. The CDR3 runs to 15 residues. DNA for the CDR3: TGTGCCAGCAGTTTAGCTAGCGGGATTACAGATACGCAGTATTTT. Translating it yields CASSLASGITDTQYF.

The rearrangement uses TRBV12-3 or TRBV12-4 and TRBJ2-3; 9 bases fit TRBD2. V was clipped by 5 bases and J by 1 base; unmatched bases: 4. The CDR3 has 15 amino acids. The CDR3 here is CASSPRTSGTDTQYF. Here the CDR3 DNA reads TGTGCCAGCAGTCCTCGGACTAGCGGCACAGATACGCAGTATTTT.

This chain uses TRBV5-8 with TRBJ2-3, with D maybe TRBD2 (5 bases). CDR3 size: 18 residues. The ends were cut back, 1 base at V and 4 bases at J, with 22 bases in the middle. Per the germline V gene, CDR1 is SGHTS and CDR2 is YDEGEE. The CDR3 spells CASSLMRRGRVWPDTQYF. The CDR3 DNA follows: TGTGCCAGCAGCTTGATGAGAAGAGGGCGAGTCTGGCCAGATACGCAGTATTTT.

This clonotype was counted only a few times. The rearrangement links TRBV20-1 to TRBJ1-1, with D perhaps TRBD1 (5 bases). V shed 3 bases and J shed 1 base, with 15 bases lying between them. The CDR3 contains 15 residues. Germline V gene data show CDR1 as DFQATT and CDR2 as SNEGSKA (reference sequence). CDR3 coding DNA: TGCAGTGCTAGTAAATCTGCGGGGGGGAACACTGAAGCTTTCTTT. It yields the protein CSASKSAGGNTEAFF.

V gene TRBV5-4 combines with J gene TRBJ2-3; possibly TRBD2 for D (5 bases). Germline V gene lookup returns CDR1 SGHNT and CDR2 YYREEE (reference sequence). The V end lost 4 bases, the J end lost 3 bases, and 15 bases lay between the germline ends. This CDR3 spans 15 amino acids. Here the CDR3 reads CASSPGRGKTDTQYF. CDR3 DNA: TGTGCCAGCAGCCCGGGTCGGGGTAAGACAGATACGCAGTATTTT.

This clonotype came up a few times. This chain links TRBV24-1 with TRBJ2-1; 11 bases align to TRBD2. This CDR3 has 14 residues. Germline V lookup: CDR1 KGHDR, CDR2 SFDVKD. With 4 bases clipped from V and 9 bases from J, the junction kept 4 bases outside the gene matches. In DNA form, the CDR3 reads TGTGCCACCAGTGAGGGACTAGCGGCAGGTGAGCAGTTCTTC. Its translation: CATSEGLAAGEQFF.

The chain couples TRBV5-4 to TRBJ2-3; D possibly corresponds to TRBD2 (6 bases). Trimming pared 4 bases from V and 2 bases from J, leaving 17 bases between. CDR1 SGHNT and CDR2 YYREEE come from the germline V gene (reference sequence). The CDR3 is made up of 16 amino acids. CDR3 residues: CASSGAVGGTTDTQYF. CDR3 in DNA: TGTGCCAGCAGCGGCGCGGTGGGCGGGACCACAGATACGCAGTATTTT.

The chain is built from TRBV28 and TRBJ1-1; D is possibly TRBD1 (6 bases). V lost 6 bases to trimming and J lost 6 bases, with 17 bases between them. The CDR3 loop spans 14 amino acids. CDR1 and CDR2 from the germline V gene are MDHEN and SYDVKM. CDR3 residues: CASRRTVRAAEAFF. CDR3 in DNA: TGTGCCAGCAGACGGACAGTTCGAGCGGCTGAAGCTTTCTTT. Complete variable domain (other parts from reference TRBV28 and TRBJ1-1): DVKVTQSSRYLVKRTGEKVFLECVQDMDHENMFWYRQDPGLGLRLIYFSYDVKMKEKGDIPEGYSVSREKKERFSLILESASTNQTSMYLCASRRTVRAAEAFFGQGTRLTVV.

CDR3: CASRRLAGGNTGELFF. Here the CDR3 DNA reads TGTGCCAGCAGGAGACTAGCGGGAGGGAACACCGGGGAGCTGTTTTTT. V is TRBV6-1 and J is TRBJ2-2; TRBD2 aligns across 13 bases. Germline assignment: CDR1 MNHNS and CDR2 SASEGT. V lost 6 bases and J lost 1; bases outside the gene matches: 2. The CDR3 contains 16 residues.

The rearrangement uses TRBV5-1 and TRBJ2-3, with D perhaps TRBD2 (6 bases). Germline loops: CDR1 SGHRS, CDR2 YFSETQ. This CDR3 region has 17 residues. V lost 5 bases and J 2 bases, leaving 21 bases between the germline ends. The chain's CDR3 is CASREGVGTLTTDTQYF. In nucleotides, the CDR3 is TGCGCCAGCAGGGAGGGTGTAGGAACTCTTACCACAGATACGCAGTATTTT.

The chain links TRBV7-2 to TRBJ2-7; the match to TRBD2 covers 10 bases. Germline CDR1 SGHTA, CDR2 FQGNSA. CDR3 length: 16 residues. V lost 2 bases and J lost 0; bases outside the gene matches: 4. CDR3 amino acids: CASSLTSGEASYEQYF. As DNA, the CDR3 is TGTGCCAGCAGCTTAACTAGCGGGGAAGCCTCCTACGAGCAGTACTTC. Looking up the rest from reference TRBV7-2 and TRBJ2-7 gives the full variable domain: GAGVSQSPSNKVTEKGKDVELRCDPISGHTALYWYRQSLGQGLEFLIYFQGNSAPDKSGLPSDRFSAERTGGSVSTLTIQRTQQEDSAVYLCASSLTSGEASYEQYFGPGTRLTVT.

This clonotype showed up just a few times. This chain uses TRBV27 with TRBJ2-3, with a tentative D call TRBD2 (6 bases). This CDR3 spans 17 amino acids. Trimming took 6 bases from V and 0 from J, leaving 19 bases between them. Germline assignment: CDR1 MNHEY and CDR2 SMNVEV (reference sequence). This CDR3 reads CASRPAHLASSTDTQYF. CDR3 nucleotide sequence: TGTGCCAGCAGACCCGCCCATCTAGCGTCGAGCACAGATACGCAGTATTTT.

The rearrangement joins TRBV6-1 to TRBJ1-1; possibly TRBD1 for D (5 bases). The V gene's germline CDR1 is MNHNS and CDR2 SASEGT. The CDR3 sequence is 13 residues long. V lost 10 bases to trimming and J lost 0 bases, with 12 bases between them. The CDR3 sequence is CATGQQVNTEAFF. DNA for the CDR3: TGTGCCACCGGTCAACAGGTGAACACTGAAGCTTTCTTT.

This chain joins TRBV6-1 and TRBJ2-7, with 7 bases fitting TRBD1. Trimming removed 7 bases from V and 3 bases from J; junction bases left unmatched: 6. Germline V gives CDR1 MNHNS, CDR2 SASEGT. The CDR3 extends over 13 amino acids. The DNA of the CDR3 is TGTGCCAGCACTAGGACAGGTAGCTACGAGCAGTACTTC. It specifies CASTRTGSYEQYF.

The V gene is TRBV27, the J gene TRBJ2-2; D not certain. The CDR3 has 13 residues. Between the trimmed V and J ends, which lost 4 bases and 1 base, there was a span of 4 bases. CDR1 and CDR2 (germline): MNHEY, SMNVEV (reference sequence). This chain's CDR3 is CASSSLNTGELFF. CDR3 nucleotides: TGTGCCAGCAGTTCTCTGAACACCGGGGAGCTGTTTTTT.